The 16 T cell receptor beta chains below all came from one sample that was sequenced in a study of CD8 T cells in Susac syndrome. Random hexamers were used to reverse transcribe 0.5 to 1 ug of RNA. One entry per CDR3 protein results from TCRdb running MiXCR on the immunoSEQ multiplex PCR reads. The repertoire consists of some 300,000 distinct CDR3 sequences, with roughly 85% occurring once and the leading ten covering around 0.2%. Sequenced input: CD8+ T cells from PBMCs. The source is a human donor with multiple sclerosis.

The chain joins TRBV5-6 to TRBJ2-1; no reliable D call. The CDR3 totals 14 residues. V was clipped by 0 bases and J by 9 bases, with 13 bases between them. Per germline, CDR1 SGHDT and CDR2 YYEEEE. CDR3 sequence (DNA): TGTGCCAGCAGCTTGGGAAGTCGAGTAGCTGAGCAGTTCTTC. This translates into CASSLGSRVAEQFF.

The chain is built from TRBV11-2 and TRBJ2-3; 8 bases match TRBD1. The ends lost 5 bases at V and 6 bases at J; junction bases unmatched: 7. There are 14 residues in the CDR3. The germline V gene encodes CDR1 SGHAT and CDR2 FQNNGV. This chain's CDR3 is CASSTGTGSDTQYF. The CDR3 DNA reads as TGTGCCAGCAGCACCGGGACAGGTTCGGATACGCAGTATTTT. Based on the CDR3 plus reference TRBV11-2 and TRBJ2-3, the full variable domain is EAGVAQSPRYKIIEKRQSVAFWCNPISGHATLYWYQQILGQGPKLLIQFQNNGVVDDSQLPKDRFSAERLKGVDSTLKIQPAKLEDSAVYLCASSTGTGSDTQYFGPGTRLTVL.

The chain is built from TRBV10-2 and TRBJ1-1, with D perhaps matching TRBD1 (5 bases). Between the trimmed V and J ends, which lost 7 bases and 6 bases, there was a span of 21 bases. The CDR3 totals 15 residues. Germline loops: CDR1 WSHSY, CDR2 SAAADI. This chain's CDR3 is CASTLLPGAAAEAFF. The CDR3 nucleotides read TGCGCCAGCACCCTCCTTCCCGGGGCGGCCGCTGAAGCTTTCTTT.

The chain employs TRBV10-3 and TRBJ1-1; D perhaps matches TRBD1 (6 bases). In germline, CDR1 is ENHRY, CDR2 SYGVKD. The CDR3 runs 12 residues. Trimming shortened V by 10 bases and J by 1 base, and 10 bases separated the two germline ends. DNA for the CDR3: TGTGCCACCCGGGACACGAACACTGAAGCTTTCTTT. Translated, it gives CATRDTNTEAFF.

The chain recombines TRBV7-9 with TRBJ1-1, with D maybe TRBD1 (5 bases). V was shortened by 6 bases and J by 11 bases, with 16 bases between the two germline ends. Germline assignment: CDR1 SEHNR and CDR2 FQNEAQ (reference sequence). This CDR3 spans 12 amino acids. CDR3 region: CASRLTGDGAFF. CDR3 coding DNA: TGTGCCAGCAGGTTAACGGGGGATGGGGCTTTCTTT.

The chain carries TRBV25-1 and TRBJ2-7; TRBD1 aligns across 7 bases. CDR3 length equals 17 residues. The V gene's germline CDR1 is MGHDK and CDR2 SYGVNS. V dropped 3 bases and J dropped 2; count of bases not matched to a gene: 13. The CDR3, as DNA: TGTGCCAGCAGTGAGTCCCCTGGACAGGACCAAACCTACGAGCAGTACTTC. Its translation: CASSESPGQDQTYEQYF.

CDR3 nucleotide sequence: TGTGCCAGCAGTGAAGGGACAGGGGCCATCTATGGCTACACCTTC. Its translation: CASSEGTGAIYGYTF. The V and J genes are TRBV25-1 and TRBJ1-2, with TRBD1 matching 10 bases. Germline V gives CDR1 MGHDK, CDR2 SYGVNS. After removal of 2 bases from V and 4 bases from J, the junction contained 4 bases not matched to a gene. CDR3 length: 15 residues.

The J gene is TRBJ1-2, the V gene TRBV18, with TRBD1 matching over 8 bases. V dropped 3 bases and J dropped 5; count of bases not matched to a gene: 8. Germline V gives CDR1 KGHSH, CDR2 LQKENI. This CDR3 has 15 amino acids. The CDR3 bases are TGTGCCAGCTCACCGAGCGGGACAGGATTTTATGGCTACACCTTC. Amino acid sequence: CASSPSGTGFYGYTF.

The chain carries TRBV20-1 and TRBJ2-7, with 12 bases lining up with TRBD2. Unmatched junction bases numbered 4, after V lost 4 bases and J lost 0 bases. This CDR3 contains 15 residues. Per germline, CDR1 DFQATT and CDR2 SNEGSKA (reference sequence). CDR3 in amino acids: CSAIGLAGSSYEQYF. CDR3 nucleotides: TGCAGTGCTATCGGACTAGCGGGGAGCTCCTACGAGCAGTACTTC.

The rearrangement uses TRBV7-2 and TRBJ1-1; D remains ambiguous. Trimming shortened V by 5 bases and J by 0 bases, and 4 bases separated the two germline ends. The CDR3 covers 12 residues. CDR1 is SGHTA, CDR2 FQGNSA, per germline. The CDR3 reads CASSAMNTEAFF. As DNA, the CDR3 is TGTGCCAGCAGCGCCATGAACACTGAAGCTTTCTTT.

The chain recombines TRBV7-9 with TRBJ1-4; 7 bases are shared with TRBD1. Germline V CDR1 and CDR2: SEHNR, FQNEAQ (reference sequence). The CDR3 contains 15 residues. V was clipped by 5 bases and J by 4 bases; unmatched bases: 7. CDR3 nucleotides: TGTGCCAGCAGCGGGAGACAGGGCCTTAATGAAAAACTGTTTTTT. Translated: CASSGRQGLNEKLFF.

This sequence joins TRBV27 and TRBJ2-3; D is perhaps TRBD1 or TRBD2 (5 bases each). The CDR3 consists of 15 residues. The germline V gene has CDR1 MNHEY and CDR2 SMNVEV (reference sequence). V lost 5 bases, J lost 0 bases, and 12 bases lay in between. The DNA of the CDR3 is TGTGCCAGCAGTACCGGGACGTACAGCACAGATACGCAGTATTTT. Its protein product is CASSTGTYSTDTQYF.

Only a few counts were recorded for this clonotype. The junction departs from germline at one end; a sequencing error may be responsible. The genes are TRBV7-3 and TRBJ2-1; 8 bases match TRBD2. Germline assignment: CDR1 SGHTA and CDR2 FQGTGA. The CDR3 is 16 amino acids. CDR3 loop: CASSFLGTSPYNEQFF. CDR3 coding DNA: TGTGCCAGTAGCTTCTTAGGGACTAGTCCCTACAATGAGCAGTTCTTC.

The chain has TRBV29-1 and TRBJ1-2, with 9 bases aligning to TRBD1. The CDR3 has 13 amino acids. V trimming: 6 bases; J trimming: 2 bases; junction bases outside the gene matches: 4. CDR1 is SQVTM, CDR2 ANQGSEA, per germline. The CDR3 sequence: CSVVGQGNYGYTF. The CDR3 coding sequence is TGCAGCGTGGTCGGACAGGGGAACTATGGCTACACCTTC.

Points on this clonotype: In this CDR3 the conserved last residue, phenylalanine or tryptophan, is missing, so a read error is likely. This sequence joins TRBV27 and TRBJ1-2; the D is unclear. Germline lookup yields CDR1 MNHEY and CDR2 SMNVEV (reference sequence). V lost 3 bases to trimming and J lost 4 bases, with 9 bases between them. The CDR3 extends over 13 amino acids. The CDR3 coding sequence is TGTGCCAGCAGTTTTGCCGGCGGCTATGGCTACACCCTC. It codes for CASSFAGGYGYTL.

This clonotype was seen a handful of times. The rearrangement uses TRBV7-9 and TRBJ2-5; no definite D call. CDR1 and CDR2 (germline): SEHNR, FQNEAQ (reference sequence). The V gene lost 1 base and the J gene lost 5 bases, with 8 bases spanning the gap. This CDR3 region has 13 residues. This CDR3 is CASSLVTEETQYF. The DNA of the CDR3 is TGTGCCAGCAGCTTAGTAACCGAGGAGACCCAGTACTTC.